This T cell receptor beta chain was found in a study of shared clonotypes between healthy human individuals. Study conclusions and caveats: The study found lower generation probabilities in non-shared clonotypes than in those shared by all four donors.

For every subset, genomic DNA was evenly distributed across several immunoSEQ plates. Method: immunoSEQ multiplex PCR; TCRdb's copy keeps in-frame clones and lacks some. The sample records about 1.5 million clones, 95% to 99% being singletons. The study separated CD4+ cells into CD45RA+ naive and CD45RA-negative memory subsets. Germline loops: CDR1 SGHVS, CDR2 FNYEAQ. The CDR3 spans 18 residues. Trimming shortened V by 2 bases and J by 2 bases, and 20 bases separated the two germline ends. For this clone: Antigen unknown.

The source of this sequence is a man younger than 40 in good health. Sequenced sample: naive CD4+ T cells sorted from blood. The sample's subset: CD45RA+ positively selected. This chain joins TRBV7-6 and TRBJ2-3; a weak D match, TRBD1 (6 bases). CDR3 amino acids: CASSLFPSGHDYTDTQYF. The DNA of the CDR3 is TGTGCCAGCAGCTTATTTCCCTCGGGACACGATTACACAGATACGCAGTATTTT.